This T cell receptor beta chain was found in a study of CD8 T cells in ankylosing spondylitis. Findings and limits, study-wide: As for the disease-linked clones, they showed a CD8+ phenotype and occurred at relatively low frequencies in peripheral blood. Certain motif variants had earlier been reported in reactive arthritis synovial fluid and blood. Enrichment of disease-linked clones was reportedly significant in matched ankylosing spondylitis synovial fluid.

Quantitative molecular-barcoded 5'-RACE generated the TCR beta libraries. Each CDR3 protein is one row after TCRdb ran MiXCR on the 5' RACE reads. This sample has some 300,000 distinct CDR3 sequences, with around 20% found just once. Germline assignment: CDR1 SQVTM and CDR2 ANQGSEA. This CDR3 has 14 residues. Trimming at V came to 7 bases and at J to 9 bases, leaving 11 bases not matched to a gene. At least ten counts were recorded for this clonotype. The antigen remains unidentified. The sample was blood, either unsorted or a sorted T cell fraction (not recorded which). The rearrangement joins TRBV29-1 to TRBJ2-1; 11 bases map to TRBD2. This receptor was obtained from a female donor with ankylosing spondylitis or in good health (not recorded which). The CDR3: CSAKQVAGGGEQFF. In DNA form, the CDR3 reads TGCAGCGCCAAACAGGTAGCGGGAGGGGGTGAGCAGTTCTTC.